This T cell receptor (beta chain) appears in the sequencing data of a study of cytomegalovirus exposure and HLA in healthy donors. General study results and limits: The study dropped some indistinguishable V segments, TRBV6-2 and TRBV6-3 among them. Later analysis associated a missense DCLRE1C variant with TCR beta V- and J-gene trimming.

The PCR made use of 60 Vbeta and 13 Jbeta primers. The protocol was immunoSEQ multiplex PCR, while the TCRdb copy is restricted to in-frame clones and leaves out a portion. The top ten clones hold less than 3% of a sample with approximately 170,000 clones, about 63% of them seen once. V dropped 6 bases and J dropped 7; count of bases not matched to a gene: 13. The germline CDR1 and CDR2 sequences are MDHEN and SYDVKM. The CDR3 has 16 residues. A remark on this clone: Its antigen is currently unknown.

V and J are TRBV28 and TRBJ2-1; the match to TRBD1 covers 9 bases. The receptor comes from a woman aged 40 to 50 in good health and CMV-seropositive. Input material: PBMCs. CDR3 bases: TGTGCCAGCAGCTCCCCCGGGACAGGGAAGAGGAATGAGCAGTTCTTC. The encoded protein is CASSSPGTGKRNEQFF.